This T cell receptor (beta chain) was identified in a study of PD-1 blockade in classical Hodgkin lymphoma. Described time point: cycle 4 day 1 (C4D1), after around six weeks of nivolumab. With no exception, relapse followed autologous stem cell transplantation in all patients, and brentuximab vedotin exposure varied. Magnetic negative selection purified CD4+ T cells from thawed PBMCs. A note on this clone: Antigen: not known.

Broader study findings: Prior to therapy, complete responders displayed diversity much like that of newly diagnosed patients.

Assay used: immunoSEQ multiplex PCR; TCRdb lists only in-frame clones, some missing. The data show about 13,000 clones, about 80% seen once. This specimen consisted of CD4+ T cells from blood, obtained before the fourth cycle of nivolumab. The sequence derives from a human donor with classical Hodgkin lymphoma.

The CDR3 reads CSATTWGGKEDTQYF. DNA for the CDR3: TGCAGCGCTACAACCTGGGGGGGCAAAGAAGATACGCAGTATTTT. The V call is TRBV29-1, the J call TRBJ2-3; a possible D gene is TRBD2 (7 bases). CDR1 and CDR2 (germline): SQVTM, ANQGSEA. V was cut by 7 bases and J by 5 bases, with 22 bases left in between. This CDR3 is built from 15 residues.